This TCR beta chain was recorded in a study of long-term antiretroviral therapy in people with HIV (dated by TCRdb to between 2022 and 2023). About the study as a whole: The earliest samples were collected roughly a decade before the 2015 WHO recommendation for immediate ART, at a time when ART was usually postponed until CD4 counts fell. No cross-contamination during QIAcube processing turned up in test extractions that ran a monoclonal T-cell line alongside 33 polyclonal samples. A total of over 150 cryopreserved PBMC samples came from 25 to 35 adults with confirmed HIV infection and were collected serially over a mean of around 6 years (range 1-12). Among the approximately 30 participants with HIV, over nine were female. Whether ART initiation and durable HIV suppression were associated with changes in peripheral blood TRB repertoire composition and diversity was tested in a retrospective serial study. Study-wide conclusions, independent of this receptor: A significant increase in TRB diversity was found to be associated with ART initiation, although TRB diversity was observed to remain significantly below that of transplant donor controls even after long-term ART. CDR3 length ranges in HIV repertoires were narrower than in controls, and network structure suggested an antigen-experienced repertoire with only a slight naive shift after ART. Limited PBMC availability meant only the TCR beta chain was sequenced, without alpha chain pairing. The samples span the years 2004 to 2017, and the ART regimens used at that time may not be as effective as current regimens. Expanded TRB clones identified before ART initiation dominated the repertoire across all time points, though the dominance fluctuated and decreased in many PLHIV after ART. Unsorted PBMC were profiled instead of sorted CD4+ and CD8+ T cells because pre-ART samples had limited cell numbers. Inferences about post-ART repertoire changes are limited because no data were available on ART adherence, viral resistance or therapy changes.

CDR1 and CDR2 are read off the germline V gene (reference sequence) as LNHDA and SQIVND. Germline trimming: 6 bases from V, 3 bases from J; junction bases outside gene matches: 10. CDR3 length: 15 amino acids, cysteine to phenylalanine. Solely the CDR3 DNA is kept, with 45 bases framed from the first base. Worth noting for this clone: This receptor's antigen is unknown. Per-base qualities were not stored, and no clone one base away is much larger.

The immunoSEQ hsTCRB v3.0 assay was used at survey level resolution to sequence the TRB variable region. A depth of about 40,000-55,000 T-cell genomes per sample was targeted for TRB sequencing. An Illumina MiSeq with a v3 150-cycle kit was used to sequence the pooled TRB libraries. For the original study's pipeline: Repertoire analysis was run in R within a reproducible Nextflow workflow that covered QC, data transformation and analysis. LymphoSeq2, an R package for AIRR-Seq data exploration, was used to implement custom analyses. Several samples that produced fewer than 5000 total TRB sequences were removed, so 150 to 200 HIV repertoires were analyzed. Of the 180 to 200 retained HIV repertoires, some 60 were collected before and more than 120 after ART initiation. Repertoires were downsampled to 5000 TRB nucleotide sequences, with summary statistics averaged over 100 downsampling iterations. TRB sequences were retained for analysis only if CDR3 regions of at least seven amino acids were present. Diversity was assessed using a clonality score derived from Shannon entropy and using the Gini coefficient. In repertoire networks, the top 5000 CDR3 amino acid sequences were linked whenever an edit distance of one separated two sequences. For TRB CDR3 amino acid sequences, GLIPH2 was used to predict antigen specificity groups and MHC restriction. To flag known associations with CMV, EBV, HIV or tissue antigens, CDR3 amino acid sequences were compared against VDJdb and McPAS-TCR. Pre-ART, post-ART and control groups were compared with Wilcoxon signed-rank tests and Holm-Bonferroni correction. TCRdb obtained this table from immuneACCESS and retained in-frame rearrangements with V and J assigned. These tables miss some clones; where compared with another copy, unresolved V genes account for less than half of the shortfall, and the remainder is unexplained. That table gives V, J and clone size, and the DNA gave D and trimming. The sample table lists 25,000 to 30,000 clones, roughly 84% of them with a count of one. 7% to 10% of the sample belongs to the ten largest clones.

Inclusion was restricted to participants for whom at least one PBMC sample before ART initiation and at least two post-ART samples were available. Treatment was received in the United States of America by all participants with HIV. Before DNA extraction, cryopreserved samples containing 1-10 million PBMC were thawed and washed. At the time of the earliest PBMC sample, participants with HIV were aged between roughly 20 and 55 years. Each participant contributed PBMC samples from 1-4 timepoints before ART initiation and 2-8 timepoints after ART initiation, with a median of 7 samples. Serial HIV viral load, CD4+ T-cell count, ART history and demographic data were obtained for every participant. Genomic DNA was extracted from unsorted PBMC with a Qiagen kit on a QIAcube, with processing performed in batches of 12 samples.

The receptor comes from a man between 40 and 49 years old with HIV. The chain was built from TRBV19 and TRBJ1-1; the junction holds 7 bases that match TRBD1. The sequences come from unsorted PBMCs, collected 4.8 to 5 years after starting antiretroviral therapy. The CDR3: CASSPQGNGYTEAFF. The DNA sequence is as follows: TGTGCCAGTAGCCCACAGGGGAATGGGTACACTGAAGCTTTCTTT.